This T cell receptor beta chain was recorded in a study of cytomegalovirus exposure and HLA in healthy donors. The CDR3 has 14 amino acids. Findings and limits, study-wide: Per published reports, the classifier diagnosed cytomegalovirus status with high specificity and sensitivity. Overall, around 150 TCR beta chains were annotated as cytomegalovirus-associated. By a later analysis, the bulk of CMV-associated TCR beta chains appeared HLA-restricted. TCR beta chain V- and J-gene trimming was linked, in a later analysis, to a missense variant in DCLRE1C.

As regards this clone: The antigen is not known.

PCR employed 60 Vbeta and 13 Jbeta primers. Profiling relied on immunoSEQ multiplex PCR, and the TCRdb table lists in-frame clones only, not all of them. The sample yields over 45,000 clones, more than 75% seen once. The receptor was derived from a female donor in good health and CMV-seronegative. The sequenced sample was PBMCs. The rearrangement joins TRBV12-2 to TRBJ1-2; TRBD1, the table's D call, was not compared with the DNA. TRBV12-2 is a known pseudogene. The CDR3 DNA follows: TGTGCAAGTCGCTTAGCGCTCAGGGTCCGGGGCTACACCTTC. It codes for CASRLALRVRGYTF.